A selection of T cell receptor beta chains follows, all from one sample in a study of T cell repertoires in cytomegalovirus infection. TCRdb called the reads again in MiXCR, with one record for every CDR3 protein. The sample yields approximately 630,000 distinct CDR3 sequences, approximately 24% seen once. Sequences were obtained from CD8+ T cells from PBMCs. All receptors derive from a human donor in good health (CMV status not recorded). Some clones in this sample may be carry-over from other donors' samples. Both conserved end residues are trimmed from each CDR3. Part of the rows lack a size; the others show once, few, many or a class for expanded clones.

TRBJ2-5	-	TRBV12-3/TRBV12-4	ASRSRDGGLETQY
TRBJ1-4	-	TRBV5-1	ASSLAGQGADEKLF
TRBJ1-5	-	TRBV7-9	ASSEGTGRRNQPQH
TRBJ1-1	many	TRBV7-6	ASSLDPGQNTEAF
TRBJ1-1	few	TRBV20-1	SAYETGALNTEAF
TRBJ1-5	few	TRBV6-6	ASKVRQGAHNQPQH
TRBJ2-7	few	TRBV20-1	STLDGYEQY
TRBJ2-7	many	TRBV7-6	ASSPSGLAGDRSYEQY
TRBJ2-1	many	TRBV6-2/TRBV6-3	ASSPDLYNEQF
TRBJ2-3	few	TRBV10-3	AIKRANLTDTQY
TRBJ1-1	many	TRBV7-2	ASSSPSRVAEAF
TRBJ2-5	-	TRBV9	ASSVYRGSGETQY
TRBJ1-4	-	TRBV4-1	ASSQDITQEKLF
TRBJ2-1	-	TRBV5-1	ASSSTQVVQEQF
TRBJ2-1	many	TRBV2	ASMGGEQF
TRBJ2-3	-	TRBV29-1	SVERDRRRTDTQY
TRBJ1-2	-	TRBV12-3/TRBV12-4	ASTQTRTGYT
TRBJ2-3	few	TRBV14	ASSQADRGYTDTQY
TRBJ2-1	-	TRBV25-1	ASSGGTSGGRRSYNEQF
TRBJ2-2	many	TRBV28	ASSDRQGMRRDGELF
TRBJ1-2	few	TRBV20-1	SARAGSAGYT
TRBJ2-2	-	TRBV5-1	ASSWPTSGMNTGELF
TRBJ2-1	-	TRBV27	ASSHTGVNEQF
TRBJ2-3	few	TRBV7-3	ASSPRGSGSTDTQY
TRBJ2-2	-	TRBV7-6	ASSLIFPELGRFGNTGELF
TRBJ1-1	-	TRBV7-2	ASSHGTPYTEAF
TRBJ2-2	-	TRBV5-4	ASSPQYSLAGPNTGELF
TRBJ1-6	few	TRBV2	ASSEGTANSPLH
TRBJ2-5	few	TRBV11-3	ASSAREVETQY